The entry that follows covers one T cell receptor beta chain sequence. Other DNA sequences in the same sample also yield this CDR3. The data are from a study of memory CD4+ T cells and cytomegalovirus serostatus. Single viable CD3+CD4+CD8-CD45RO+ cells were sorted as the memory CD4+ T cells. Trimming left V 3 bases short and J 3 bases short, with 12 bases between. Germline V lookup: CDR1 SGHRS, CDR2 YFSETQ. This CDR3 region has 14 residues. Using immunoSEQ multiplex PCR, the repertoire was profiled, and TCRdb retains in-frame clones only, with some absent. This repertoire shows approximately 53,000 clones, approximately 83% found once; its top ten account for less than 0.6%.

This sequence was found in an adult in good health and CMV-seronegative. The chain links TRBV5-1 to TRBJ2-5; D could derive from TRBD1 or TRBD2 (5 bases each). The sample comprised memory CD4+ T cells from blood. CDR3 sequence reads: CASSWTTRKETQYF. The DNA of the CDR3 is TGCGCCAGCAGCTGGACAACTAGGAAAGAGACCCAGTACTTC. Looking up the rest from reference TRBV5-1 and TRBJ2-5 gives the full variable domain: KAGVTQTPRYLIKTRGQQVTLSCSPISGHRSVSWYQQTPGQGLQFLFEYFSETQRNKGNFPGRFSGRQFSNSRSEMNVSTLELGDSALYLCASSWTTRKETQYFGPGTRLLVL.